A single sample is the source of the 15 T cell receptor beta chains below, sequenced in a study of cytomegalovirus exposure and HLA in healthy donors. Profiled with immunoSEQ multiplex PCR; TCRdb holds only in-frame clones, not every one. The data show approximately 71,000 clones, with 94% seen just once and under 1.3% held by the top ten. Sequencing was done on a sample of PBMCs. These receptors were collected from a woman in her late teens or twenties in good health and CMV-seronegative.

The J gene is TRBJ2-7, the V gene TRBV11-2; D not resolved. Trimming removed 2 bases at V and 4 bases at J, with 9 bases between. This CDR3 spans 13 amino acids. CDR1 is SGHAT, CDR2 FQNNGV, per germline. CDR3 in DNA: TGTGCCAGCAGCTTAATTGGAGAATACGAGCAGTACTTC. Translated: CASSLIGEYEQYF.

This clone was recorded only once. The J gene is TRBJ2-1, the V gene TRBV18, with 10 nucleotides matching TRBD2. The germline V gene encodes CDR1 KGHSH and CDR2 LQKENI. The CDR3 spans 17 residues. V lost 3 bases to trimming and J lost 4 bases; unmatched junction nucleotides: 9. CDR3 sequence reads: CASSPSGGDSSYNEQFF. In DNA, the CDR3 is TGTGCCAGCTCACCGAGCGGGGGGGACAGTAGTTACAATGAGCAGTTCTTC.

This chain joins TRBV19 and TRBJ2-7; 8 positions agree with TRBD1. The CDR3 has 14 amino acids. V gave up 4 bases and J gave up 5 bases; unmatched junction bases: 7. Germline CDR1 and CDR2: LNHDA and SQIVND (reference sequence). The DNA for the CDR3 is TGTGCCAGTAGTAATCTCGGACAGGGACACGAGCAGTACTTC. It specifies CASSNLGQGHEQYF.

V and J are TRBV18 and TRBJ2-7; TRBD1 is a possible D gene (6 bases). V shed 4 bases and J shed 0 bases, with 13 bases lying between them. The germline V gene encodes CDR1 KGHSH and CDR2 LQKENI. This CDR3 is built from 15 residues. DNA of the CDR3: TGTGCCAGCTCACGTCTGACAGGACTCTCCTACGAGCAGTACTTC. Encoded protein: CASSRLTGLSYEQYF.

The chain links TRBV11-2 to TRBJ2-1; TRBD2 agrees at 11 bases. The J segment lost 4 bases and the V segment lost 4 bases, leaving 9 bases of the junction unmatched. The CDR3 is 17 amino acids. From germline, CDR1 is SGHAT and CDR2 FQNNGV. The CDR3 loop is CASSSPLAGGRYNEQFF. CDR3 coding DNA: TGTGCCAGCAGCTCCCCTCTAGCGGGAGGCCGATACAATGAGCAGTTCTTC.

This chain uses TRBV7-2 with TRBJ2-5, with 7 positions matching TRBD1. The CDR3 totals 19 residues. V gave up 2 bases and J gave up 1 base; unmatched junction bases: 16. Germline CDR1 is SGHTA and CDR2 is FQGNSA. The CDR3 loop reads CASSLTGAILAVRQETQYF. CDR3 in DNA: TGTGCCAGCAGCTTAACAGGGGCCATACTCGCGGTACGCCAAGAGACCCAGTACTTC.

DNA of the CDR3: TGTGCCAGCAGCAGGGGTCTGGGCCCCTCTGGCTACACCTTC. Translating gives CASSRGLGPSGYTF. The chain combines TRBV7-2 with TRBJ1-2, with D possibly being TRBD1 (5 bases). The germline V and J ends were trimmed by 5 bases and 7 bases, with 17 bases remaining between them. The CDR3 covers 14 residues. Germline V gives CDR1 SGHTA, CDR2 FQGNSA.

The V call is TRBV10-1, the J call TRBJ2-5; D possibly corresponds to TRBD2 (6 bases). The CDR3 is 15 residues long. CDR1 and CDR2 from the germline V gene are WNHNN and SYGVQD (reference sequence). V lost 6 bases and J 4 bases, leaving 18 bases between the germline ends. The CDR3 loop reads CASSHILGGRETQYF. Here the CDR3 DNA reads TGCGCCAGCAGCCATATCCTTGGGGGGAGAGAGACCCAGTACTTC.

J is TRBJ2-3 and V is TRBV7-9; D unresolved. The germline V and J ends were trimmed by 1 base and 2 bases, with 7 bases remaining between them. The CDR3 sequence is 14 residues long. Germline CDR1 SEHNR, CDR2 FQNEAQ (reference sequence). CDR3 DNA sequence: TGTGCCAGCAGCTTAGTGGCAGACACAGATACGCAGTATTTT. Translated: CASSLVADTDTQYF. The entire variable domain, with the rest obtained from reference TRBV7-9 and TRBJ2-3, is as follows: DTGVSQNPRHKITKRGQNVTFRCDPISEHNRLYWYRQTLGQGPEFLTYFQNEAQLEKSRLLSDRFSAERPKGSFSTLEIQRTEQGDSAMYLCASSLVADTDTQYFGPGTRLTVL.

Here the CDR3 reads CASSLGPLNTEAFF. DNA of the CDR3: TGTGCCAGCAGCTTAGGGCCCTTGAACACTGAAGCTTTCTTT. The chain is built from TRBV11-1 and TRBJ1-1; unclear D gene. Germline assignment: CDR1 SGHAT and CDR2 FQDESV (reference sequence). The CDR3 is 14 residues long. V lost 1 base, J lost 0 bases, and 6 bases lay in between.

The rearrangement uses TRBV18 and TRBJ2-7, with 14 bases matching TRBD2. This CDR3 is built from 19 residues. Germline trimming cut 2 bases from V and 2 bases from J; bases unmatched to any gene: 11. Germline V gene sequence: CDR1 KGHSH, CDR2 LQKENI. CDR3 DNA sequence: TGTGCCAGCTCACCAGGACTAGCGGGAGGTCCCCTCATTACCTACGAGCAGTACTTC. Translating it yields CASSPGLAGGPLITYEQYF.

The chain couples TRBV15 to TRBJ2-5; 7 bases align to TRBD1. With V trimmed by 8 bases and J by 2 bases, 5 bases remained unmatched. The CDR3 covers 13 residues. Germline CDR1 and CDR2: LNHNV and YYDKDF (reference sequence). The CDR3 DNA reads TGTGCCACCTGGGACAGCAGACAAGAGACCCAGTACTTC. This sequence encodes CATWDSRQETQYF.

V is TRBV9 and J is TRBJ2-7; 9 bases are shared with TRBD1. The CDR3 has 14 residues. Trimming removed 0 bases from V and 6 bases from J; junction bases left unmatched: 4. Germline assignment: CDR1 SGDLS and CDR2 YYNGEE. The CDR3 spells CASSVGAQGAEQYF. CDR3 nucleotides: TGTGCCAGCAGCGTAGGTGCACAGGGGGCCGAGCAGTACTTC.

The gene calls are TRBV9 and TRBJ2-7; 7 positions match TRBD1. This CDR3 has 13 amino acids. Germline loops: CDR1 SGDLS, CDR2 YYNGEE. The ends lost 5 bases at V and 1 base at J; junction bases unmatched: 3. CDR3 in DNA: TGTGCCAGCAGTACGGGACAGTCCTACGAGCAGTACTTC. This encodes CASSTGQSYEQYF.

This chain links TRBV9 with TRBJ1-1; D call uncertain. V lost 3 bases and J 6 bases, leaving 12 bases between the germline ends. Per germline, CDR1 SGDLS and CDR2 YYNGEE. The length of the CDR3 is 13 residues. CDR3 sequence reads: CASSEGSDSEAFF. CDR3 nucleotide sequence: TGTGCCAGCAGCGAAGGGAGCGACTCTGAAGCTTTCTTT.